These 22 T cell receptor beta chains came from one sample sequenced in a study of blood T cell repertoires in COVID-19. Here immunoSEQ multiplex PCR was the method, and the copy in TCRdb shows in-frame clones only, minus some. This table has 100,000 to 120,000 clones, around 85% appearing once. Sequences were obtained from peripheral blood. These TCRs come from a man over 45 with acute or convalescent COVID-19.

The rearrangement uses TRBV5-1 and TRBJ1-4; D might be TRBD1 (6 bases). This CDR3 region has 14 residues. V lost 3 bases and J lost 1, with 7 bases in between. The germline CDR1 and CDR2 sequences are SGHRS and YFSETQ. This CDR3 is CASSSGVTNEKLFF. As DNA, the CDR3 is TGCGCCAGCAGCTCAGGGGTAACTAATGAAAAACTGTTTTTT.

This chain links TRBV4-1 with TRBJ1-4; TRBD1 matches at 8 bases. The CDR3 length is 16 residues. The J segment lost 7 bases and the V segment lost 0 bases, leaving 7 bases of the junction unmatched. The germline CDR1 and CDR2 sequences are MGHRA and YSYEKL. DNA for the CDR3: TGCGCCAGCAGCCAAGATGGTTCAGGGGGCTCTGAAAAACTGTTTTTT. Amino acids: CASSQDGSGGSEKLFF.

The rearrangement uses TRBV7-8 and TRBJ2-2; D is perhaps TRBD1 (6 bases). The CDR3 loop spans 16 amino acids. The germline V gene encodes CDR1 SGHVS and CDR2 FQNEAQ. Trimming pared 5 bases from V and 0 bases from J, leaving 13 bases between. For the CDR3, the DNA is TGTGCCAGCAGCCCTCGGACAGTGACGAACACCGGGGAGCTGTTTTTT. Translated: CASSPRTVTNTGELFF.

The chain joins TRBV5-1 to TRBJ2-2, with a tentative D call TRBD2 (6 bases). CDR1 and CDR2 (germline): SGHRS, YFSETQ. The V end was cut by 2 bases, the J end by 4 bases, with 18 bases between. This CDR3 is built from 17 residues. The CDR3 DNA sequence: TGCGCCAGCAGCTTCCAACCGGGAGTCCCACTCACCGGGGAGCTGTTTTTT. It specifies CASSFQPGVPLTGELFF.

The chain employs TRBV9 and TRBJ2-3; 7 bases agree with TRBD1. This CDR3 comprises 15 residues. The germline V gene encodes CDR1 SGDLS and CDR2 YYNGEE. V shed 0 bases, J shed 4 bases, and the junction held 5 bases outside the gene matches. Written as DNA, the CDR3 is TGTGCCAGCAGCGTAGGTAGGGGGCGGGCAGATACGCAGTATTTT. Protein sequence: CASSVGRGRADTQYF.

This clone was recorded a few times. The chain carries TRBV5-4 and TRBJ1-6; maybe TRBD1 (6 bases). Per germline, CDR1 SGHNT and CDR2 YYREEE (reference sequence). The CDR3 length is 16 residues. V was cut by 0 bases and J by 2 bases, with 9 bases left in between. This chain's CDR3 is CASSLGQAAYNSPLHF. The CDR3 bases are TGTGCCAGCAGCTTGGGACAGGCAGCCTATAATTCACCCCTCCACTTT.

The gene calls are TRBV28 and TRBJ2-7, with D perhaps matching TRBD1 (5 bases). The CDR3 extends over 15 amino acids. The germline V and J ends were trimmed by 7 bases and 0 bases, with 16 bases remaining between them. In germline, CDR1 is MDHEN, CDR2 SYDVKM. This CDR3 is CASTTQSGLSYEQYF. The CDR3 coding sequence is TGTGCCAGCACCACCCAGTCAGGGCTCTCCTACGAGCAGTACTTC.

The chain is built from TRBV28 and TRBJ1-1; TRBD1 is a possible D gene (6 bases). Germline values: CDR1 MDHEN, CDR2 SYDVKM. Trimming cost V 6 bases and J 4 bases, with 12 bases left between them. The CDR3 extends over 13 amino acids. DNA for the CDR3: TGTGCCAGCAGACGGCGGGGGGCCACTGAAGCTTTCTTT. As protein: CASRRRGATEAFF.

The V gene is TRBV10-1, the J gene TRBJ1-2, with D maybe TRBD1 (6 bases). In germline, CDR1 is WNHNN, CDR2 SYGVQD (reference sequence). The V and J ends lost 2 bases and 7 bases respectively, with 11 bases between them. The CDR3 extends over 13 amino acids. This CDR3 reads CASSETGTTGYTF. The CDR3 DNA reads as TGCGCCAGCAGTGAGACAGGGACGACTGGCTACACCTTC.

This sequence joins TRBV5-1 and TRBJ1-6; 8 positions match TRBD1. V shed 1 base, J shed 5 bases, and the junction held 5 bases outside the gene matches. There are 16 residues in the CDR3. Germline-derived CDR1 and CDR2 are SGHRS and YFSETQ. The CDR3 is CASSLFPTGDNSPLHF. CDR3 DNA sequence: TGCGCCAGCAGCTTGTTTCCGACAGGGGATAATTCACCCCTCCACTTT.

The chain links TRBV5-8 to TRBJ1-6, with unresolved D. Germline lookup yields CDR1 SGHTS and CDR2 YDEGEE. The CDR3 consists of 17 residues. V was pared by 1 base and J by 0 bases, with 11 bases between. The CDR3 region is CASSLYGLSSYNSPLHF. CDR3 coding DNA: TGTGCCAGCAGCTTGTACGGTCTGAGCTCCTATAATTCACCCCTCCACTTT.

The V gene is TRBV7-8, the J gene TRBJ2-2, with D possibly TRBD1 on 5 matching bases. The CDR3 runs 14 residues. The germline V and J ends were trimmed by 1 base and 2 bases, with 5 bases remaining between them. Looked up from germline, CDR1 is SGHVS and CDR2 is FQNEAQ. CDR3 amino acids: CASSLGTNTGELFF. As DNA, the CDR3 is TGTGCCAGCAGCTTAGGGACAAACACCGGGGAGCTGTTTTTT.

This chain links TRBV19 with TRBJ2-3; a possible D gene is TRBD1 (5 bases). Germline lookup yields CDR1 LNHDA and CDR2 SQIVND (reference sequence). This CDR3 spans 13 amino acids. V was cut by 7 bases and J by 0 bases, with 8 bases left in between. For the CDR3, the DNA is TGTGCCAGTACCACAGGAAGCACAGATACGCAGTATTTT. It encodes CASTTGSTDTQYF.

This chain joins TRBV3-1 (or the pseudogene TRBV3-2) and TRBJ2-3, with 8 bases aligning to TRBD2. In germline, CDR1 is LGHDT, CDR2 YNNKEL (reference sequence). V gave up 0 bases and J gave up 4 bases; unmatched junction bases: 15. There are 19 residues in the CDR3. The CDR3 bases are TGTGCCAGCAGCCAAGAACGTACGGGGGGGGACCACCCGTCAGATACGCAGTATTTT. It codes for CASSQERTGGDHPSDTQYF.

The rearrangement joins TRBV5-5 to TRBJ2-5, with D possibly being TRBD2 (6 bases). The CDR3 is made up of 17 amino acids. Per germline, CDR1 SGHKS and CDR2 YYEKEE (reference sequence). V was trimmed by 4 bases and J by 5 bases, leaving 24 bases between them. This CDR3 reads CASSIPTGPSRGETQYF. Written as DNA, the CDR3 is TGTGCCAGCAGCATACCCACCGGGCCTTCTCGGGGGGAGACCCAGTACTTC. Complete variable domain (other parts from reference TRBV5-5 and TRBJ2-5): DAGVTQSPTHLIKTRGQQVTLRCSPISGHKSVSWYQQVLGQGPQFIFQYYEKEERGRGNFPDRFSARQFPNYSSELNVNALLLGDSALYLCASSIPTGPSRGETQYFGPGTRLLVL.

The chain uses TRBV28 and TRBJ1-5, with 8 nucleotides matching TRBD1. The CDR3 extends over 15 amino acids. From germline, CDR1 is MDHEN and CDR2 SYDVKM. The J segment lost 3 bases and the V segment lost 2 bases, leaving 3 bases of the junction unmatched. In nucleotides, the CDR3 is TGTGCCAGCAGTTTACTGGACAGGGTCAATCAGCCCCAGCATTTT. Its protein is CASSLLDRVNQPQHF.

The chain joins TRBV7-9 to TRBJ1-4; 9 nucleotides align to TRBD1. This CDR3 comprises 15 residues. Germline CDR1 is SEHNR and CDR2 is FQNEAQ (reference sequence). V shed 1 base and J 8 bases; nucleotides not matched to a gene: 5. This chain's CDR3 is CASSLGDRAWEKLFF. The CDR3 coding sequence is TGTGCCAGCAGCTTAGGGGACAGGGCCTGGGAAAAACTGTTTTTT. Drawing the rest from reference TRBV7-9 and TRBJ1-4, the complete variable domain is DTGVSQNPRHKITKRGQNVTFRCDPISEHNRLYWYRQTLGQGPEFLTYFQNEAQLEKSRLLSDRFSAERPKGSFSTLEIQRTEQGDSAMYLCASSLGDRAWEKLFFGSGTQLSVL.

The chain uses TRBV9 and TRBJ2-6; D is perhaps TRBD1 (6 bases). Trimming pared 7 bases from V and 2 bases from J, leaving 7 bases between. The CDR3 spans 13 residues. CDR1 SGDLS and CDR2 YYNGEE come from the germline V gene. The CDR3, as DNA: TGTGCCAGCGGGGGCACTGGGGCCAACGTCCTGACTTTC. It yields the protein CASGGTGANVLTF.

The gene calls are TRBV6-2 or TRBV6-3 and TRBJ1-5; maybe TRBD1 (5 bases). V lost 7 bases, J lost 5 bases, and 18 bases lay in between. Germline CDR1 is MNHEY and CDR2 is SVGEGT. CDR3 size: 15 residues. The CDR3 protein is CASTPRPRADQPQHF. The CDR3 coding sequence is TGTGCCAGCACCCCTAGGCCCAGGGCGGATCAGCCCCAGCATTTT.

This chain uses TRBV4-1 with TRBJ1-3, with a weak D call TRBD1 (6 bases). The germline V gene has CDR1 MGHRA and CDR2 YSYEKL. Trimming pared 3 bases from V and 2 bases from J, leaving 23 bases between. The CDR3 extends over 19 amino acids. The CDR3 spells CASSHAPSPTGAPGNTIYF. The DNA of the CDR3 is TGCGCCAGCAGCCATGCCCCCTCCCCGACAGGAGCCCCTGGAAACACCATATATTTT.

The chain combines TRBV9 with TRBJ2-3; 10 bases line up with TRBD2. This CDR3 region has 15 residues. The V gene end was trimmed by 3 bases and the J gene end by 1 base; junction bases not matched to a gene: 2. CDR1 SGDLS and CDR2 YYNGEE come from the germline V gene. This chain's CDR3 is CASSATSGGTDTQYF. CDR3 in DNA: TGTGCCAGCAGCGCTACTAGCGGGGGCACAGATACGCAGTATTTT.

This rearrangement joins TRBV3-1 (or the pseudogene TRBV3-2) to TRBJ2-2; D is perhaps TRBD1 (6 bases). The CDR3 consists of 15 residues. The V end was cut by 4 bases, the J end by 5 bases, with 14 bases between. Germline CDR1 is LGHDT and CDR2 is YNNKEL (reference sequence). CDR3 sequence (DNA): TGTGCCAGCAGCCGAGTGCCTACAGGGACCGGGGAGCTGTTTTTT. Translating it yields CASSRVPTGTGELFF.